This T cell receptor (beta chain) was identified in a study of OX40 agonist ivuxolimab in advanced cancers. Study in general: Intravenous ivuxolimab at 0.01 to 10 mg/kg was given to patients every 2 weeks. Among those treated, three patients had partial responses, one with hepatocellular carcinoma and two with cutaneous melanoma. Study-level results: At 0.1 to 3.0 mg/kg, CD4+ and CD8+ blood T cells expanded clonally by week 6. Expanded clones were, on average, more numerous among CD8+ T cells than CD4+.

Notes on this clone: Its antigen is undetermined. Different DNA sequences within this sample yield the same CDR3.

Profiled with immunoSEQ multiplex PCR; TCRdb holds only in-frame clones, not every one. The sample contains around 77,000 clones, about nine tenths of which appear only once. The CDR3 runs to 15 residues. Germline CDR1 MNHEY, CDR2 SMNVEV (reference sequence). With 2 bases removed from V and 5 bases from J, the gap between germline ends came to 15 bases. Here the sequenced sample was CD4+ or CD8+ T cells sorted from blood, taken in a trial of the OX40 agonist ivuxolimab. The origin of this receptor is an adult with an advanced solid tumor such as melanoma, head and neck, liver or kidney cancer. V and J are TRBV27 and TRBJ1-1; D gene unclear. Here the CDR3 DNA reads TGTGCCAGCAGTTTAAGTACCCCCGGAGGAACTGAAGCTTTCTTT. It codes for CASSLSTPGGTEAFF.